These 10 T cell receptor beta chains came from one sample sequenced in a study of blood T cell repertoires in COVID-19 (dated by TCRdb to 2020 to 2022). Libraries were constructed by the immunoSEQ multiplex PCR assay. This immuneACCESS table, as held by TCRdb, lists in-frame sequences with V and J called but not all clones. Of the missing ones, under half trace to an unresolved V gene in checked studies; the others have no known cause. A total of 200,000 to 250,000 clones appear in this sample, 81% of them only once. The biggest ten clones account for 8.9% of the sample. The source material was PBMCs or T cells enriched from blood (not recorded which). Receptors originate from a woman in her fifties or sixties with acute COVID-19.

This clone was seen a few times. This chain uses TRBV18 with TRBJ1-2; no clear D. The CDR3 loop spans 13 amino acids. Between the trimmed V and J ends, which lost 3 bases and 4 bases, there was a span of 9 bases. Germline CDR1 reads KGHSH; CDR2 reads LQKENI. The CDR3: CASSPSQLYGYTF. In DNA form, the CDR3 reads TGTGCCAGCTCACCCTCACAGCTCTATGGCTACACCTTC.

The rearrangement links TRBV3-1 (or the pseudogene TRBV3-2) to TRBJ1-4, with D perhaps TRBD1 (6 bases). There are 17 residues in the CDR3. In germline, CDR1 is LGHDT, CDR2 YNNKEL (reference sequence). With 5 bases removed from V and 8 bases from J, the gap between germline ends came to 24 bases. Here the CDR3 DNA reads TGTGCCAGCAGCGAGACCACAGGGAGAGGGGAATCAGAAAAACTGTTTTTT. Amino acid sequence: CASSETTGRGESEKLFF.

This chain links TRBV4-2 with TRBJ2-6; TRBD2 agrees at 13 bases. Trimming cost V 2 bases and J 4 bases; bases outside gene matches: 5. CDR3 length equals 18 residues. Germline V gene lookup returns CDR1 LGHNA and CDR2 YNFKEQ. CDR3 nucleotides: TGTGCCAGCAGCCAATGGACTAGCGGGAGCCTGGGGGCCAACGTCCTGACTTTC. Translated, it gives CASSQWTSGSLGANVLTF.

This clone was detected only a few times. J is TRBJ2-5 and V is TRBV12-3 or TRBV12-4, with 9 bases matching TRBD1. This CDR3 comprises 13 residues. Trimming removed 7 bases from V and 4 bases from J; junction bases left unmatched: 4. The CDR3 loop reads CASTSDRGETQYF. For the CDR3, the DNA is TGTGCCAGCACCTCGGACAGGGGAGAGACCCAGTACTTC.

This chain joins TRBV3-1 (or the pseudogene TRBV3-2) and TRBJ2-1; D possibly corresponds to TRBD2 (6 bases). Germline values: CDR1 LGHDT, CDR2 YNNKEL (reference sequence). V lost 6 bases, J lost 6 bases, and 12 bases lay in between. The CDR3 length is 13 residues. The DNA for the CDR3 is TGTGCCAGCAGACTTACTAGCTCCAATGAGCAGTTCTTC. Protein: CASRLTSSNEQFF.

This chain links TRBV27 with TRBJ2-7, with 7 bases matching TRBD2. J was trimmed by 2 bases and V by 8 bases; bases with no gene match: 12. Germline CDR1 is MNHEY and CDR2 is SMNVEV (reference sequence). The CDR3 is 15 residues long. The CDR3 bases are TGTGCCAGCTCTAAAACCCAGCGGGGAACCTACGAGCAGTACTTC. Translation gives CASSKTQRGTYEQYF.

The V gene is TRBV7-9, the J gene TRBJ1-1, with TRBD1 matching 10 bases. Trimming cost V 0 bases and J 7 bases; bases outside gene matches: 8. This CDR3 has 16 amino acids. Germline V gene sequence: CDR1 SEHNR, CDR2 FQNEAQ (reference sequence). The CDR3 is CASSLAGDRGWIEAFF. The CDR3 DNA reads TGTGCCAGCAGCTTAGCAGGGGACAGGGGCTGGATTGAAGCTTTCTTT.

The V gene is TRBV18, the J gene TRBJ2-1; D ambiguous. This CDR3 has 14 amino acids. Germline V lookup: CDR1 KGHSH, CDR2 LQKENI. The ends were cut back, 3 bases at V and 5 bases at J, with 11 bases in the middle. The CDR3 DNA sequence: TGTGCCAGCTCACCTCGATACTACAACAATGAGCAGTTCTTC. Translating it yields CASSPRYYNNEQFF.

The CDR3 loop is CASSESRTSGRAYTDTQYF. In DNA, the CDR3 is TGCGCCAGCAGTGAGTCGAGGACTAGCGGGAGGGCCTATACAGATACGCAGTATTTT. The chain employs TRBV10-1 and TRBJ2-3; 15 positions agree with TRBD2. The CDR3 extends over 19 amino acids. The junction had 7 bases not matched to a gene; V was cut back by 0 bases and J by 3 bases. Germline V gene sequence: CDR1 WNHNN, CDR2 SYGVQD (reference sequence).

The gene calls are TRBV3-1 (or the pseudogene TRBV3-2) and TRBJ2-1, with 9 nucleotides matching TRBD2. CDR1 LGHDT and CDR2 YNNKEL come from the germline V gene (reference sequence). The trim removed 4 bases at V and 7 bases at J, leaving 11 bases unmatched. The CDR3 sequence is 16 residues long. The CDR3 protein is CASSLRLAGAGNEQFF. The CDR3 region has the DNA TGTGCCAGCAGCCTACGATTAGCGGGAGCGGGGAATGAGCAGTTCTTC.